This passage covers 12 T cell receptor beta chains from one sample sequenced in a study of T cell repertoires in cytomegalovirus infection. Using its own MiXCR run on the reads, TCRdb lists one record per CDR3 protein. The repertoire has a few hundred thousand distinct CDR3 sequences, over 7.5% of them found once; the top ten carry around 4.1%. Sequenced input: PBMCs. These receptors were taken from a human donor in good health (CMV status not recorded). Some clones in this sample may be carry-over from other donors' samples.

In its sample, this clonotype was seen many times. The chain carries TRBV3-1 and TRBJ2-6; D might be TRBD2 (5 bases). CDR3 length: 19 residues. CDR1 and CDR2 from the germline V gene are LGHDT and YNNKEL (reference sequence). V lost 8 bases to trimming and J lost 0 bases, with 23 bases between them. In DNA, the CDR3 is TGTGCCAGCGGCCTCATAAGGGAGCGCCCTACCTCTGGGGCCAACGTCCTGACTTTC. Protein sequence: CASGLIRERPTSGANVLTF.

Points on this clonotype: The junction departs from the called germline gene at one end, perhaps through a read error. The V and J genes are TRBV6-1 and TRBJ2-4; the match to TRBD1 covers 9 bases. Germline V gene sequence: CDR1 MNHNS, CDR2 SASEGT. This CDR3 spans 16 amino acids. For the CDR3, the DNA is TGTGCCAGCAATGAAAGACAGGGGGTGGACAAAAACATTCAGTACTTC. Its protein product is CASNERQGVDKNIQYF.

This clonotype was recorded at least ten times. The rearrangement links TRBV20-1 to TRBJ2-3; 11 bases align to TRBD2. Trimming at V came to 6 bases and at J to 5 bases, leaving 4 bases not matched to a gene. The CDR3 is 13 residues long. From germline, CDR1 is DFQATT and CDR2 SNEGSKA (reference sequence). CDR3 nucleotide sequence: TGCAGTGCGACGGGACTAGCGGAAGATACGCAGTATTTT. Its translation is CSATGLAEDTQYF.

This clonotype was seen many times. The V and J genes are TRBV11-2 and TRBJ2-7; D is unresolved. Looked up from germline, CDR1 is SGHAT and CDR2 is FQNNGV. The CDR3 has 14 residues. With 0 bases removed from V and 2 bases from J, the gap between germline ends came to 8 bases. The DNA for the CDR3 is TGTGCCAGCAGCTTAGATAAGGGCCCCTACGAGCAGTACTTC. Protein sequence: CASSLDKGPYEQYF.

This clonotype was observed at least ten times. The chain uses TRBV7-2 and TRBJ1-4; a weak D match, TRBD1 (6 bases). Per germline, CDR1 SGHTA and CDR2 FQGNSA. V was trimmed by 5 bases and J by 3 bases, leaving 16 bases between them. The CDR3 consists of 16 residues. The CDR3 reads CASSEFGTTANEKLFF. DNA of the CDR3: TGTGCCAGCAGCGAGTTCGGGACAACCGCTAATGAAAAACTGTTTTTT.

At least ten counts were recorded for this clonotype. The chain is built from TRBV7-3 and TRBJ2-1; 7 bases align to TRBD2. Germline V gene data show CDR1 as SGHTA and CDR2 as FQGTGA. J lost 4 bases, V lost 4 bases, and 19 bases had no gene match. The CDR3 runs 19 residues. The CDR3 is CASSSMGDYPPSDYNEQFF. CDR3 DNA sequence: TGTGCCAGCAGCTCAATGGGGGACTACCCCCCGAGCGATTACAATGAGCAGTTCTTC.

This clonotype was counted only a few times. The V gene is TRBV12-3 or TRBV12-4, the J gene TRBJ1-5, with D maybe TRBD1 (6 bases). The CDR3 has 15 residues. Trimming pared 5 bases from V and 4 bases from J, leaving 15 bases between. The CDR3 nucleotides are TGTGCCAGCAGTAGAACCACAGGGCAGAATCAGCCCCAGCATTTT. Amino acid sequence: CASSRTTGQNQPQHF.

This clonotype was seen a few times. The J gene is TRBJ1-6, the V gene TRBV20-1; 7 bases fit TRBD1. Germline CDR1 DFQATT, CDR2 SNEGSKA (reference sequence). V lost 6 bases to trimming and J lost 7 bases; unmatched junction nucleotides: 6. The CDR3 totals 13 residues. The CDR3, as DNA: TGCAGTGCCACACAGGGGTCGAATTCACCCCTCCACTTT. Translation: CSATQGSNSPLHF.

The V and J genes are TRBV12-3 or TRBV12-4 and TRBJ2-7; 9 bases match TRBD1. V gave up 8 bases and J gave up 7 bases; unmatched junction bases: 9. This CDR3 is 13 amino acids long. The CDR3 nucleotides read TGTGCCAGCCGAGGGACAGGGTACGGAGAGCAGTACTTC. Encoded protein: CASRGTGYGEQYF.

This sequence joins TRBV6-2 or TRBV6-3 and TRBJ1-2; 7 nucleotides match TRBD1. This CDR3 has 14 amino acids. Looked up from germline, CDR1 is MNHEY and CDR2 is SVGEGT. V trimming: 8 bases; J trimming: 5 bases; junction bases outside the gene matches: 11. Written as DNA, the CDR3 is TGTGCCAGCCGAGATCCGGGACAGTTATATGGCTACACCTTC. It translates to CASRDPGQLYGYTF.

This clonotype was detected ten times or more. The chain uses TRBV19 and TRBJ2-7; D gene unclear. Germline lookup yields CDR1 LNHDA and CDR2 SQIVND (reference sequence). The ends were cut back, 1 base at V and 2 bases at J, with 9 bases in the middle. This CDR3 has 14 amino acids. CDR3 DNA: TGTGCCAGTAGTATAGCCGCGGCAACCTACGAGCAGTACTTC. It yields the protein CASSIAAATYEQYF.

There are a few counts of this clonotype. V gene TRBV7-3 combines with J gene TRBJ1-2, with D possibly TRBD1 on 5 matching bases. The V end was cut by 5 bases, the J end by 5 bases, with 9 bases between. Germline-derived CDR1 and CDR2 are SGHTA and FQGTGA. This CDR3 has 12 amino acids. This chain's CDR3 is CASSGGTYGYTF. CDR3 sequence (DNA): TGTGCCAGCAGCGGGGGGACGTATGGCTACACCTTC.